This T cell receptor (beta chain) comes out of a study of blood T cell repertoires in COVID-19. Germline assignment: CDR1 SGHRS and CDR2 YFSETQ. The V segment lost 0 bases and the J segment 1 base; nucleotides outside the gene matches: 6. The CDR3 is 16 residues long. Under the authors' procedure: For nucleated cells, counts were estimated from reference gene primer amplification. Profiled with immunoSEQ multiplex PCR; TCRdb holds only in-frame clones, not every one. The DNA gave D and trimming, while V, J and clone size come from that table. The sample lists 250,000 to 300,000 clones; approximately 86% were seen once.

The source is a woman between 65 and 79 years old with COVID-19, enrolled during active disease. This chain links TRBV5-1 with TRBJ1-1, with TRBD1 matching over 7 bases. The sequencing input was peripheral blood. CDR3 in DNA: TGCGCCAGCAGCTTGGCCCAGGGACAGCGGAACACTGAAGCTTTCTTT. It translates to CASSLAQGQRNTEAFF.